These 32 T cell receptor beta chains were sequenced from one sample in a study of regulatory T cells in long-lasting Graves disease. Relying on iRepertoire HTBI primers and Arm-PCR of CDR3 regions, the team built TCR beta libraries. TCRdb reprocessed the multiplex PCR reads via MiXCR and lists one record per CDR3 protein. The sample lists approximately 400,000 distinct CDR3 sequences; less than 25% were seen once. Time point of the sample: persistent/refractory GD, antithyroid drugs over 5 years with positive TRAb. PBMC-extracted RNA yielded the TCR library. The sequencing here drew on peripheral blood mononuclear cells (PBMCs), taken when the disease was refractory, from a patient treated with antithyroid drugs. These receptors came from a female donor with Graves disease.

DNA for the CDR3: TGTGCCTGGAGTGAGGGGGCAGCCCGGAATCAGCCCCAGCATTTT. As protein: CAWSEGAARNQPQHF. This chain joins TRBV30 and TRBJ1-5, with TRBD1 identical over 7 bases. The CDR3 has 15 residues. After removal of 1 base from V and 4 bases from J, the junction contained 7 bases not matched to a gene. The germline CDR1 and CDR2 sequences are GTSNPN and SVGIG (reference sequence).

The chain links TRBV7-3 to TRBJ2-7; TRBD2 aligns across 11 bases. V shed 5 bases, J shed 6 bases, and the junction held 12 bases outside the gene matches. This CDR3 contains 16 residues. Germline V gene sequence: CDR1 SGHTA, CDR2 FQGTGA. The CDR3 region is CASSRKGTSGDTEQYF. CDR3 sequence (DNA): TGTGCCAGCAGCCGGAAAGGGACTAGCGGAGACACCGAGCAGTACTTC.

This clonotype was found many times. The J gene is TRBJ2-6, the V gene TRBV29-1; 8 bases agree with TRBD1. The germline gives CDR1 SQVTM, CDR2 ANQGSEA. This CDR3 is 17 amino acids long. With V trimmed by 6 bases and J by 1 base, 11 bases remained unmatched. The CDR3 nucleotides are TGCAGCGTCGAAAAGACAGGGGATGCTTCTGGGGCCAACGTCCTGACTTTC. Translating gives CSVEKTGDASGANVLTF.

This chain joins TRBV20-1 and TRBJ1-1, with D perhaps matching TRBD1 (5 bases). V lost 6 bases, J lost 6 bases, and 20 bases lay in between. Germline lookup yields CDR1 DFQATT and CDR2 SNEGSKA (reference sequence). The CDR3 totals 14 residues. CDR3 in amino acids: CSAKLDPGFSEAFF. The CDR3 DNA follows: TGCAGTGCAAAGCTAGATCCAGGGTTCTCTGAAGCTTTCTTT.

This clonotype was observed once. V usage is TRBV3-1 and J usage is TRBJ2-7, with unresolved D. This CDR3 has 12 amino acids. Germline CDR1 reads LGHDT; CDR2 reads YNNKEL (reference sequence). Trimming cost V 4 bases and J 3 bases, with 7 bases left between them. In DNA, the CDR3 is TGTGCCAGCAGCCTTCCCCGCTACGAGCAGTACTTC. As protein: CASSLPRYEQYF.

This clonotype was detected only a few times. The V gene is TRBV6-1, the J gene TRBJ2-2; TRBD1 agrees at 7 bases. Germline V gene sequence: CDR1 MNHNS, CDR2 SASEGT. The CDR3 contains 17 residues. The trim removed 6 bases at V and 0 bases at J, leaving 10 bases unmatched. As DNA, the CDR3 is TGTGCCAGCAGCCTCGCCGGGACAGCGTCGAACACCGGGGAGCTGTTTTTT. It encodes CASSLAGTASNTGELFF.

The sample holds many counts of this clonotype. The rearrangement joins TRBV11-3 to TRBJ1-1; D may be TRBD1 (5 bases). The CDR3 contains 12 residues. Germline V gene sequence: CDR1 SGHNT, CDR2 YENEEA. The germline V and J ends were trimmed by 8 bases and 6 bases, with 13 bases remaining between them. Here the CDR3 reads CASGHGQSEAFF. DNA of the CDR3: TGTGCCAGCGGACACGGACAATCTGAAGCTTTCTTT.

In its sample, this clonotype was seen many times. This rearrangement joins TRBV19 to TRBJ1-4; D is unresolved. The CDR3 is 16 residues long. The V gene lost 7 bases and the J gene lost 0 bases, with 15 bases spanning the gap. Germline V gene data show CDR1 as LNHDA and CDR2 as SQIVND (reference sequence). The CDR3 DNA reads TGTGCCAGTAAAGTTCCGTCCGCCGCAACTAATGAAAAACTGTTTTTT. Translating gives CASKVPSAATNEKLFF.

This clonotype was seen only a few times. The chain combines TRBV2 with TRBJ2-7; D ambiguous. CDR1 SNHLY and CDR2 FYNNEI come from the germline V gene. The CDR3 has 11 amino acids. V lost 4 bases, J lost 6 bases, and 7 bases lay in between. CDR3 loop: CASSVTFEQYF. Here the CDR3 DNA reads TGTGCCAGCAGTGTTACATTCGAGCAGTACTTC.

This clonotype was detected a few times. The chain has TRBV10-1 and TRBJ2-2; weak D call: TRBD1 (6 bases). CDR3 size: 12 residues. CDR1 WNHNN and CDR2 SYGVQD come from the germline V gene (reference sequence). The CDR3 region is CAYRVPTGELFF. Written as DNA, the CDR3 is TGCGCTTACAGGGTCCCAACCGGGGAGCTGTTTTTT.

CDR3: CASSPRPGTGYLYEQYF. Written as DNA, the CDR3 is TGTGCCAGCAGCCCCCGTCCCGGGACAGGGTACCTATACGAGCAGTACTTC. V gene TRBV6-1 combines with J gene TRBJ2-7, with 9 bases identical to TRBD1. The germline CDR1 and CDR2 sequences are MNHNS and SASEGT. Trimming removed 6 bases from V and 4 bases from J; junction bases left unmatched: 16. The CDR3 contains 17 residues.

This clonotype was counted many times. The chain uses TRBV11-2 and TRBJ1-4, with 9 bases that match TRBD1. There are 15 residues in the CDR3. Germline V gives CDR1 SGHAT, CDR2 FQNNGV. J was trimmed by 3 bases and V by 1 base; bases with no gene match: 0. The CDR3, as DNA: TGTGCCAGCAGCTTAGGACAGGGGGCTAATGAAAAACTGTTTTTT. Encoded protein: CASSLGQGANEKLFF. Supplemented by reference TRBV11-2 and TRBJ1-4, the full variable domain reads EAGVAQSPRYKIIEKRQSVAFWCNPISGHATLYWYQQILGQGPKLLIQFQNNGVVDDSQLPKDRFSAERLKGVDSTLKIQPAKLEDSAVYLCASSLGQGANEKLFFGSGTQLSVL.

This clonotype has just a few counts. The chain is built from TRBV6-2 or TRBV6-3 and TRBJ1-5; no clear D gene. Looked up from germline, CDR1 is MNHEY and CDR2 is SVGEGT. The CDR3 extends over 13 amino acids. The germline V and J ends were trimmed by 0 bases and 4 bases, with 4 bases remaining between them. The CDR3 loop is CASSYSANQPQHF. The CDR3 coding sequence is TGTGCCAGCAGTTACTCGGCAAATCAGCCCCAGCATTTT.

The chain links TRBV4-1 to TRBJ2-7; unclear D gene. The V gene lost 1 base and the J gene lost 0 bases, with 10 bases spanning the gap. The CDR3 runs 15 residues. Germline V lookup: CDR1 MGHRA, CDR2 YSYEKL. The chain's CDR3 is CASSQVAGSSYEQYF. The CDR3 coding sequence is TGCGCCAGCAGCCAAGTGGCCGGCAGCTCCTACGAGCAGTACTTC.

This clonotype was observed many times. V gene TRBV7-2 combines with J gene TRBJ1-4; 7 bases agree with TRBD1. CDR3 size: 15 residues. Germline V CDR1 and CDR2: SGHTA, FQGNSA. Trimming took 1 base from V and 4 from J; bases not matched to a gene: 3. In DNA, the CDR3 is TGTGCCAGCAGCTTAGTGCCAGGGGGTAATGAAAAACTGTTTTTT. This encodes CASSLVPGGNEKLFF.

A few counts support this clonotype. A much more abundant neighbour one base away suggests this may be a read error. The gene calls are TRBV7-9 and TRBJ2-2; D not resolved. Germline loops: CDR1 SEHNR, CDR2 FQNEAQ (reference sequence). The V end was cut by 3 bases, the J end by 7 bases, with 3 bases between. The CDR3 is made up of 11 amino acids. The chain's CDR3 is CASSLNGELFF. CDR3 nucleotides: TGTGCCAGCAGCTTGAACGGGGAGCTGTTTTTT.

This clonotype has just a few counts. This sequence joins TRBV6-1 and TRBJ1-2, with a weak D call TRBD1 (5 bases). Germline loops: CDR1 MNHNS, CDR2 SASEGT. The CDR3 spans 16 residues. Trimming stripped 6 bases from V and 2 bases from J, with 19 bases between. The CDR3 sequence is CASSTLQGWGNYGYTF. The CDR3, as DNA: TGTGCCAGCAGCACCCTCCAGGGCTGGGGGAACTATGGCTACACCTTC.

This clonotype appeared a few times. CDR3 sequence reads: CAISETPISDEQYF. The CDR3 bases are TGTGCCATCAGTGAAACCCCTATCTCGGACGAGCAGTACTTC. This chain links TRBV10-3 with TRBJ2-7; unclear D gene. This CDR3 comprises 14 residues. Trimming removed 3 bases from V and 5 bases from J, with 14 bases in between. Per germline, CDR1 ENHRY and CDR2 SYGVKD.

There are a few counts of this clonotype. This sequence joins TRBV7-9 and TRBJ1-6; possibly TRBD1 for D (5 bases). The V end lost 4 bases, the J end lost 9 bases, and 16 bases lay between the germline ends. The CDR3 runs 15 residues. Germline values: CDR1 SEHNR, CDR2 FQNEAQ (reference sequence). CDR3 nucleotides: TGTGCCAGCAGCTCCCCCGGGACGGGGGTTTCACCCCTCCACTTT. Residues: CASSSPGTGVSPLHF.

This clonotype was found many times. This chain links TRBV28 with TRBJ2-5; D is undetermined. V was pared by 6 bases and J by 5 bases, with 16 bases between. The CDR3 consists of 14 residues. Germline lookup yields CDR1 MDHEN and CDR2 SYDVKM. The CDR3 region has the DNA TGTGCCAGCAGCCGAGACCTGTCGAGGGAGACCCAGTACTTC. Encoded protein: CASSRDLSRETQYF.

This clonotype was recorded a few times. The V gene is TRBV29-1, the J gene TRBJ2-1, with 12 bases that match TRBD2. Germline CDR1 SQVTM, CDR2 ANQGSEA. Trimming at V came to 5 bases and at J to 8 bases, leaving 7 bases not matched to a gene. The CDR3 is made up of 14 amino acids. The CDR3 region is CSVKWTSGIYEQFF. The CDR3 DNA is TGCAGCGTTAAATGGACTAGCGGGATTTATGAGCAGTTCTTC.

This clonotype was recorded a few times. CDR3 residues: CSVEKIGGRETQYF. The DNA of the CDR3 is TGCAGCGTTGAAAAAATCGGGGGTCGAGAGACCCAGTACTTC. This chain joins TRBV29-1 and TRBJ2-5, with D maybe TRBD2 (6 bases). This CDR3 contains 14 residues. With 2 bases removed from V and 4 bases from J, the gap between germline ends came to 14 bases. Germline assignment: CDR1 SQVTM and CDR2 ANQGSEA. Supplemented by reference TRBV29-1 and TRBJ2-5, the full variable domain reads SAVISQKPSRDICQRGTSLTIQCQVDSQVTMMFWYRQQPGQSLTLIATANQGSEATYESGFVIDKFPISRPNLTFSTLTVSNMSPEDSSIYLCSVEKIGGRETQYFGPGTRLLVL.

This rearrangement joins TRBV6-1 to TRBJ2-7, with D perhaps being TRBD1 or TRBD2 (5 bases each). Germline V gene data show CDR1 as MNHNS and CDR2 as SASEGT. The ends were cut back, 10 bases at V and 6 bases at J, with 19 bases in the middle. This CDR3 has 13 residues. The CDR3 spells CATTGTGRFEQYF. In DNA, the CDR3 is TGTGCCACCACCGGGACCGGCCGATTCGAGCAGTACTTC.

This clonotype was seen only a few times. The chain links TRBV4-1 to TRBJ2-7; D is ambiguous. V was trimmed by 1 base and J by 0 bases, leaving 7 bases between them. Germline CDR1 reads MGHRA; CDR2 reads YSYEKL. The CDR3 totals 14 residues. The DNA for the CDR3 is TGCGCCAGCAGCCAAGGACTGGTCTCCTACGAGCAGTACTTC. As protein: CASSQGLVSYEQYF.

The J gene is TRBJ1-3, the V gene TRBV12-3 or TRBV12-4; D may be TRBD1 (5 bases). This CDR3 is 14 amino acids long. V lost 3 bases and J lost 6, with 12 bases in between. The chain's CDR3 is CASSFGGAENTIYF. CDR3 DNA sequence: TGTGCCAGCAGTTTCGGCGGGGCGGAAAACACCATATATTTT.

This clonotype was counted at least ten times. The chain couples TRBV27 to TRBJ2-7; tentative D call: TRBD2 (6 bases). The germline V and J ends were trimmed by 6 bases and 0 bases, with 18 bases remaining between them. The CDR3 sequence is 16 residues long. Germline V CDR1 and CDR2: MNHEY, SMNVEV (reference sequence). The CDR3 DNA reads TGTGCCAGCAGACCCACGGGGGTAGGCGTCTCCTACGAGCAGTACTTC. Protein product: CASRPTGVGVSYEQYF.

The rearrangement joins TRBV6-1 to TRBJ1-2, with 9 positions matching TRBD1. Germline CDR1 is MNHNS and CDR2 is SASEGT. The CDR3 is 15 residues long. The trim removed 7 bases at V and 6 bases at J, leaving 12 bases unmatched. The CDR3 sequence: CASTPSPGQGHGYTF. For the CDR3, the DNA is TGTGCCAGCACTCCCTCCCCGGGACAGGGACATGGCTACACCTTC.

Comment on this clonotype: It is likely a read error, because the conserved phenylalanine at the end of the CDR3 is missing. The V and J genes are TRBV10-3 and TRBJ1-1; TRBD1 agrees at 7 bases. Germline CDR1 reads ENHRY; CDR2 reads SYGVKD. The junction had 10 bases not matched to a gene; V was cut back by 0 bases and J by 0 bases. The CDR3 totals 18 residues. CDR3: CAISESLPVTGLNTEAFI. The CDR3 bases are TGTGCCATCAGTGAGTCCCTTCCCGTGACAGGGCTGAACACTGAAGCTTTCATT.

This clonotype has ten or more counts. This rearrangement joins TRBV11-2 to TRBJ2-7; D is uncertain. V was cut by 5 bases and J by 6 bases, with 14 bases left in between. The CDR3 consists of 13 residues. Germline lookup yields CDR1 SGHAT and CDR2 FQNNGV. The DNA of the CDR3 is TGTGCCAGCAGCCCCTCAACGGCGGCCGAGCAGTACTTC. Translation gives CASSPSTAAEQYF.

The chain couples TRBV20-1 to TRBJ2-1; TRBD2 agrees at 7 bases. CDR3 length: 16 residues. With 3 bases clipped from V and 0 bases from J, the junction kept 8 bases outside the gene matches. The germline CDR1 and CDR2 sequences are DFQATT and SNEGSKA (reference sequence). CDR3 region: CSARGGDFGSYNEQFF. The CDR3 DNA follows: TGCAGTGCTAGGGGGGGGGACTTTGGCTCCTACAATGAGCAGTTCTTC.

Concerning this clonotype: At one end the junction does not follow the germline gene, possibly because of a read error. V gene TRBV11-2 combines with J gene TRBJ2-5, with no clear D. The CDR3 runs 14 residues. Germline CDR1 SGHAT, CDR2 FQNNGV. This CDR3 is CASSLVSGAETRYF. The CDR3 DNA reads as TGTGCCAGCAGCTTAGTCTCGGGCGCGGAGACCCGGTACTTC.

The table lists this clonotype with a few counts. The chain recombines TRBV15 with TRBJ1-1; D not certain. V lost 0 bases, J lost 0 bases, and 11 bases lay in between. Germline loops: CDR1 LNHNV, CDR2 YYDKDF (reference sequence). The CDR3 sequence is 16 residues long. The CDR3 loop is CATSRDSPIMNTEAFF. CDR3 in DNA: TGTGCCACCAGCAGAGATTCCCCGATTATGAACACTGAAGCTTTCTTT.